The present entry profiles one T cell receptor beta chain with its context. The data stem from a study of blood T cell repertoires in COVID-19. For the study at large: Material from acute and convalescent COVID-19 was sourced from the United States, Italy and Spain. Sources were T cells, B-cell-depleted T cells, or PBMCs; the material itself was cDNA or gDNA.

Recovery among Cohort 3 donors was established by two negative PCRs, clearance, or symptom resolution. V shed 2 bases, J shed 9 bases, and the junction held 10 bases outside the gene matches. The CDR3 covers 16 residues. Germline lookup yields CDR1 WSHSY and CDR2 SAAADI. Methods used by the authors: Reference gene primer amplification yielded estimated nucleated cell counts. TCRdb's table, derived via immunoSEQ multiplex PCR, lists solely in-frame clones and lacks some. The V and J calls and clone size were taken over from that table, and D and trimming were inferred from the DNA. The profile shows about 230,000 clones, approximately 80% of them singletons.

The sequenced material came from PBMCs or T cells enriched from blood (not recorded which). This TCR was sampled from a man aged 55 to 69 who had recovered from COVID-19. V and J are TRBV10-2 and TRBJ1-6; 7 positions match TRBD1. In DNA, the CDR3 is TGCGCCAGCAGTGAGAGGTTCGGGACAGTCGTTTCACCCCTCCACTTT. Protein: CASSERFGTVVSPLHF.